This is a list of T cell receptor beta chains from one sample in a study of shared clonotypes between healthy human individuals. Measured with immunoSEQ multiplex PCR; TCRdb has only the in-frame clones, and not every one. The sample includes millions of clones, 80% to 95% of them seen just once. Sequenced input: naive CD4+ T cells from PBMCs. Receptor source: a man between 18 and 35 years old in good health. Some clones in this sample may be carry-over from other donors' samples. CDR3s include the opening cysteine and the closing phenylalanine or tryptophan.

>TRBJ1-5|TRBV30
CARSEGPTNQPQHF
>TRBJ1-2|TRBV29-1
CSVQRTGAFYGYTF
>TRBJ2-5|TRBV4-2
CASSQGGTSGREETQYF
>TRBJ2-7|TRBV5-4
CASSQDGTASYEQYF
>TRBJ2-3|TRBV19
CASSIFLAGADTQYF
>TRBJ2-1|TRBV5-6
CASSHPGRWTSGANEQFF
>TRBJ1-3|TRBV18
CASSPRDSASSGNTIYF
>TRBJ2-5|TRBV30
CAWIGQGLETQYF
>TRBJ2-1|TRBV28
CASSSMTSGTNEQFF
>TRBJ1-4|TRBV4-3
CASSQDTGVNEKLFF
>TRBJ2-6|TRBV6-5
CASRITGANVLTF
>TRBJ2-7|TRBV11-2
CASSLDGLAGGPVAYEQYF
>TRBJ2-7|TRBV9
CASSQTSSADEQYF
>TRBJ2-7|TRBV5-1
CASSSYQGSLGYEQYF
>TRBJ1-5|TRBV2
CASRDRNQPQHF
>TRBJ2-5|TRBV27
CASSPRPGQGSSGGTQYF
>TRBJ1-4|TRBV30
CAWSILGTGNEKLFF
>TRBJ1-1|TRBV2
CASSDLVRIEPEAFF
>TRBJ2-1|TRBV19
CASSLPTGVSSYNEQFF
>TRBJ1-3|TRBV2
CASSEESGNTIYF
>TRBJ2-1|TRBV6-6
CASSYGFSYNEQFF
>TRBJ2-5|TRBV5-1
CASSLLPSGIGETQYF
>TRBJ1-2|TRBV28
CASSPRGTGVNYGYTF
>TRBJ2-7|TRBV5-1
CASSLPTTGGASYEQYF
>TRBJ2-5|TRBV18
CASSPDQAETQYF
>TRBJ2-1|TRBV6-6
CASSYIGGSYNEQFF
>TRBJ1-1|TRBV7-3
CASSLRGKRDTEAFF
>TRBJ1-2|TRBV7-9
CASSLAAPSSFYGYTF
>TRBJ2-5|TRBV7-3
CASSHGTGNLEETQYF
>TRBJ1-2|TRBV28
CASSPSGQVIIYGYTF
>TRBJ1-1|TRBV14
CASSQDWQFMNTEAFF
>TRBJ2-7|TRBV9
CASSVAQIGEQYF
>TRBJ2-3|TRBV11-2
CASSLVLSGGTDTQYF
>TRBJ2-5|TRBV5-1
CASSLVAGGMGVETQYF
>TRBJ1-1|TRBV10-3
CATTGMGLGMNTEAFF
>TRBJ2-7|TRBV4-3
CASSQGPGRAYEQYF
>TRBJ2-1|TRBV11-2
CASSLDRGYGLGNEQFF
>TRBJ2-3|TRBV7-9
CASSLGLVERGTDTQYF
>TRBJ2-2|TRBV30
CAWSPGTSGRVTGELFF
>TRBJ1-5|TRBV9
CASSVGTGYQPQHF